A single count supports the clone carrying this TCR beta chain. The antigen remains undetermined. This entry is derived from a study of T-cell memory formation after mild COVID-19. Study observations and caveats: Clones that got smaller from day 15 to 85 had even CD4/CD8, while clones growing later tipped toward CD4+. The appearance of some responding clones in pre-infection memory suggested that cross-reactive memory joined.

The V segment lost 8 bases and the J segment 0 bases; nucleotides outside the gene matches: 3. The CDR3 covers 13 residues. Germline CDR1 reads SQVTM; CDR2 reads ANQGSEA. With constant-segment primers, 5'RACE yielded cDNA libraries of TCR alpha and TCR beta that carried sample barcodes and UMIs. One entry per CDR3 protein, called by TCRdb with MiXCR from the 5' RACE reads. This sample has 350,000 or so distinct CDR3 sequences; 10% to 15% occur once, and the top ten carry about 20%. The receptor comes from a man aged 18 to 30 who had mild COVID-19 (a few samples of this study predate the infection). Cell type and time point are not known. The gene calls are TRBV29-1 and TRBJ2-3; 9 bases line up with TRBD2. The sequenced sample was PBMCs or a T cell subset sorted from them (not recorded which). CDR3 bases: TGCAGCTGCGGGGGGGCCAGCACAGATACGCAGTATTTT. Its protein product is CSCGGASTDTQYF.